The next 27 T cell receptor beta chains were all read from a single sample in a study of blood T cell repertoires in COVID-19. The method was immunoSEQ multiplex PCR; TCRdb's version includes in-frame clones alone and lacks a portion of them. The profile shows around 20,000 clones, nearly 90% of them singletons. Sequenced sample: peripheral blood. The receptor set was obtained from a human donor with active COVID-19. The donor label of this sample is uncertain.

The chain has TRBV6-5 and TRBJ1-1; no clear D gene. The CDR3 runs to 13 residues. Germline lookup yields CDR1 MNHEY and CDR2 SVGAGI. The V and J ends lost 7 bases and 0 bases respectively, with 9 bases between them. CDR3 in amino acids: CASTQTMNTEAFF. DNA for the CDR3: TGTGCCAGCACACAGACTATGAACACTGAAGCTTTCTTT.

This clone was found a few times. The CDR3 nucleotides read TGTGCCAGCAGCGGCGGGGCGGGGGCTGGAAACACCATATATTTT. Translation gives CASSGGAGAGNTIYF. The chain has TRBV9 and TRBJ1-3; D may be TRBD1 (5 bases). CDR3 length: 15 amino acids. CDR1 is SGDLS and CDR2 is YYNGEE in the germline V gene. V lost 3 bases to trimming and J lost 2 bases, with 12 bases between them.

The chain recombines TRBV7-9 with TRBJ2-7; TRBD1 might be the D (5 bases). Germline CDR1 is SEHNR and CDR2 is FQNEAQ (reference sequence). CDR3 size: 12 residues. The ends were cut back, 2 bases at V and 7 bases at J, with 9 bases in the middle. CDR3 nucleotides: TGTGCCAGCAGCTTACCAGGGCGGGAGCAGTACTTC. It encodes CASSLPGREQYF.

This sequence joins TRBV5-1 and TRBJ1-4, with D tentatively TRBD1 (6 bases). Germline V lookup: CDR1 SGHRS, CDR2 YFSETQ. With 4 bases removed from V and 7 bases from J, the gap between germline ends came to 11 bases. The CDR3 is 13 residues long. CDR3 DNA sequence: TGCGCCAGCAGCCCCCTCAGGGGTGAAAAACTGTTTTTT. Translation gives CASSPLRGEKLFF. Full variable domain (missing parts from reference TRBV5-1 and TRBJ1-4): KAGVTQTPRYLIKTRGQQVTLSCSPISGHRSVSWYQQTPGQGLQFLFEYFSETQRNKGNFPGRFSGRQFSNSRSEMNVSTLELGDSALYLCASSPLRGEKLFFGSGTQLSVL.

This rearrangement joins TRBV6-5 to TRBJ1-3; no firm D call. The germline V gene has CDR1 MNHEY and CDR2 SVGAGI. The CDR3 runs to 14 residues. The ends were cut back, 8 bases at V and 2 bases at J, with 13 bases in the middle. DNA for the CDR3: TGTGCCAGCGGCTCGGCGGGGACTGGAAACACCATATATTTT. This codes for CASGSAGTGNTIYF.

This chain connects TRBV6-2 or TRBV6-3 to TRBJ2-7, with no clear D. This CDR3 has 15 amino acids. CDR1 is MNHEY and CDR2 is SVGEGT in the germline V gene. V lost 2 bases, J lost 7 bases, and 18 bases lay in between. Here the CDR3 DNA reads TGTGCCAGCAGTTACGGTAATGCCAGGCTTCGGGAGCAGTACTTC. Protein: CASSYGNARLREQYF.

This chain's CDR3 is CASSSLLSGGYNEQFF. Here the CDR3 DNA reads TGTGCCAGCAGCTCGCTCCTTAGCGGGGGGTACAATGAGCAGTTCTTC. This rearrangement joins TRBV7-9 to TRBJ2-1; 10 bases are a match to TRBD2. Trimming cost V 4 bases and J 4 bases; bases outside gene matches: 7. This CDR3 has 16 residues. CDR1 and CDR2 (germline): SEHNR, FQNEAQ (reference sequence).

The chain uses TRBV7-4 and TRBJ1-1; D gene unclear. This CDR3 spans 13 amino acids. Trimming cost V 3 bases and J 10 bases, with 15 bases left between them. Germline-derived CDR1 and CDR2 are SGHVT and SQSDAQ. Here the CDR3 DNA reads TGTGCCAGCAGCTTTTCACGTCGAACCGGAGCTTTCTTT. Translating gives CASSFSRRTGAFF.

The chain employs TRBV5-1 and TRBJ2-2, with 9 nucleotides matching TRBD1. Germline V lookup: CDR1 SGHRS, CDR2 YFSETQ. J gave up 1 base and V 7 bases, and 2 bases lay outside the gene matches. The CDR3 spans 14 residues. In DNA, the CDR3 is TGCGCCAGCGGGGACAGGGTGAACACCGGGGAGCTGTTTTTT. It codes for CASGDRVNTGELFF. The full variable domain, its missing parts supplied by reference TRBV5-1 and TRBJ2-2, is KAGVTQTPRYLIKTRGQQVTLSCSPISGHRSVSWYQQTPGQGLQFLFEYFSETQRNKGNFPGRFSGRQFSNSRSEMNVSTLELGDSALYLCASGDRVNTGELFFGEGSRLTVL.

This rearrangement joins TRBV6-1 to TRBJ2-7; 11 nucleotides match TRBD2. The CDR3 runs to 15 residues. Trimming took 1 base from V and 2 from J; bases not matched to a gene: 1. Germline lookup yields CDR1 MNHNS and CDR2 SASEGT. The CDR3 nucleotides are TGTGCCAGCAGTGAAGGACTAGCGGGACCCTACGAGCAGTACTTC. Amino acid sequence: CASSEGLAGPYEQYF.

The chain recombines TRBV7-4 with TRBJ2-2, with 7 nucleotides matching TRBD2. CDR3 length: 21 residues. Germline V CDR1 and CDR2: SGHVT, SQSDAQ. V gave up 7 bases and J gave up 0 bases; unmatched junction bases: 23. CDR3 nucleotide sequence: TGTGCCAGCATCTTTCGGGGTTTACTAGGCGGGGACTACACGAACACCGGGGAGCTGTTTTTT. This translates into CASIFRGLLGGDYTNTGELFF.

V gene TRBV7-9 combines with J gene TRBJ2-3; 9 positions match TRBD1. The V gene end was trimmed by 7 bases and the J gene end by 6 bases; junction bases not matched to a gene: 14. CDR3 length: 16 residues. Germline V gene data show CDR1 as SEHNR and CDR2 as FQNEAQ (reference sequence). This CDR3 reads CASNSGTGTNLDTQYF. CDR3 nucleotide sequence: TGTGCCAGCAACTCCGGGACAGGGACCAATCTGGATACGCAGTATTTT.

The rearrangement uses TRBV24-1 and TRBJ1-2; the match to TRBD1 covers 7 bases. This CDR3 is 14 amino acids long. V gave up 5 bases and J gave up 8 bases; unmatched junction bases: 10. The V gene's germline CDR1 is KGHDR and CDR2 SFDVKD. CDR3 bases: TGTGCCACCAGTGCCGCGGACAGGAACTCGGGCTACACCTTC. It codes for CATSAADRNSGYTF.

This chain links TRBV5-1 with TRBJ1-5; a weak D match, TRBD1 (5 bases). The CDR3 has 14 amino acids. Trimming shortened V by 4 bases and J by 3 bases, and 11 bases separated the two germline ends. CDR1 and CDR2 from the germline V gene are SGHRS and YFSETQ. CDR3 bases: TGCGCCAGCAGCGCCGGACACCCCAATCAGCCCCAGCATTTT. This sequence encodes CASSAGHPNQPQHF.

The chain employs TRBV7-8 and TRBJ1-6, with 7 bases identical to TRBD1. After removal of 5 bases from V and 3 bases from J, the junction contained 4 bases not matched to a gene. The CDR3 spans 15 residues. The germline CDR1 and CDR2 sequences are SGHVS and FQNEAQ. The CDR3 bases are TGTGCCAGCAGCCGGAGGGACAGCTATAATTCACCCCTCCACTTT. Residues: CASSRRDSYNSPLHF.

The chain combines TRBV9 with TRBJ2-2; D unresolved. The CDR3 loop spans 14 amino acids. V dropped 1 base and J dropped 4 bases, with 8 bases sitting between them. Germline V gene sequence: CDR1 SGDLS, CDR2 YYNGEE. CDR3 amino acids: CASSVFGVTGELFF. CDR3 in DNA: TGTGCCAGCAGCGTATTTGGAGTCACCGGGGAGCTGTTTTTT. Full variable domain (missing parts from reference TRBV9 and TRBJ2-2): DSGVTQTPKHLITATGQRVTLRCSPRSGDLSVYWYQQSLDQGLQFLIQYYNGEERAKGNILERFSAQQFPDLHSELNLSSLELGDSALYFCASSVFGVTGELFFGEGSRLTVL.

The V call is TRBV19, the J call TRBJ2-5; 7 nucleotides line up with TRBD1. V lost 1 base and J lost 2; bases outside the gene matches: 4. The germline V gene encodes CDR1 LNHDA and CDR2 SQIVND (reference sequence). The CDR3 contains 15 residues. As DNA, the CDR3 is TGTGCCAGTAGTATAGGTCGGGACAGACAAGAGACCCAGTACTTC. Its protein is CASSIGRDRQETQYF.

This clone is labeled medium-sized. This sequence joins TRBV5-3 and TRBJ1-2, with 8 bases aligning to TRBD1. TRBV5-3 has ORF status, its function being uncertain. Trimming removed 4 bases from V and 3 bases from J; junction bases left unmatched: 8. The CDR3 covers 15 residues. CDR3 sequence: CARSPWTGRDYGYTF. In nucleotides, the CDR3 is TGTGCCAGAAGCCCCTGGACAGGGAGGGACTATGGCTACACCTTC.

The count of this clone is one. V and J are TRBV6-5 and TRBJ1-5; perhaps TRBD1 as D (6 bases). V was shortened by 5 bases and J by 2 bases, with 10 bases between the two germline ends. Germline V CDR1 and CDR2: MNHEY, SVGAGI. The CDR3 is made up of 14 amino acids. The CDR3 loop reads CASSLAGGNQPQHF. CDR3 DNA: TGTGCCAGCAGTCTGGCAGGGGGCAATCAGCCCCAGCATTTT.

By share, this clone ranks as medium-sized. The chain couples TRBV5-1 to TRBJ1-2; D perhaps matches TRBD1 (6 bases). V was trimmed by 4 bases and J by 4 bases, leaving 14 bases between them. The CDR3 is made up of 14 amino acids. The germline V gene has CDR1 SGHRS and CDR2 YFSETQ. The CDR3: CASSPATGGYGYTF. For the CDR3, the DNA is TGCGCCAGCAGCCCCGCGACAGGTGGCTATGGCTACACCTTC.

Only a few counts were recorded for this clone. This chain uses TRBV7-8 with TRBJ1-5; possible D gene TRBD1, 6 bases. The CDR3 is 15 amino acids. Looked up from germline, CDR1 is SGHVS and CDR2 is FQNEAQ. V gave up 1 base and J gave up 1 base, with 8 bases separating them. CDR3 sequence reads: CASSLGRGSNQPQHF. CDR3 DNA: TGTGCCAGCAGCTTAGGCAGGGGCAGCAATCAGCCCCAGCATTTT.

J is TRBJ2-3 and V is TRBV14, with 9 bases that match TRBD2. Germline trimming cut 6 bases from V and 1 base from J; bases unmatched to any gene: 8. The CDR3 is 16 amino acids. The germline V gene encodes CDR1 SGHDN and CDR2 FVKESK. In DNA form, the CDR3 reads TGTGCCAGCAGTCTAATTAGCGGGAGTGGCACAGATACGCAGTATTTT. Translating it yields CASSLISGSGTDTQYF.

This sequence joins TRBV6-6 and TRBJ2-1; 9 bases fit TRBD2. CDR1 and CDR2 (germline): MNHNY, SVGAGI (reference sequence). V lost 5 bases and J lost 6; bases outside the gene matches: 23. The CDR3 is 20 amino acids. CDR3 loop: CASSQPKLAGNPLGPNEQFF. CDR3 DNA: TGTGCCAGCAGTCAACCAAAGCTAGCGGGGAACCCTCTCGGGCCCAATGAGCAGTTCTTC.

V gene TRBV11-2 combines with J gene TRBJ1-5; no firm D call. This CDR3 has 14 residues. Germline loops: CDR1 SGHAT, CDR2 FQNNGV. V lost 6 bases and J 7 bases, leaving 16 bases between the germline ends. The CDR3 nucleotides are TGTGCCAGCAGGCAGACGGGTCGGGGACAGCCCCAGCATTTT. Encoded protein: CASRQTGRGQPQHF.

The chain combines TRBV25-1 with TRBJ2-7; a weak D match, TRBD1 (7 bases). The CDR3 runs 13 residues. V was pared by 7 bases and J by 4 bases, with 14 bases between. The germline V gene has CDR1 MGHDK and CDR2 SYGVNS. CDR3 loop: CASNQAGGYEQYF. The CDR3 DNA follows: TGTGCCAGCAACCAGGCAGGGGGGTACGAGCAGTACTTC.

The rearrangement joins TRBV11-3 to TRBJ1-1, with no clear D. CDR1 SGHNT and CDR2 YENEEA come from the germline V gene. Deletions cut 0 bases from V and 11 bases from J, with 16 bases between. This CDR3 has 14 amino acids. CDR3 in DNA: TGTGCCAGCAGCTTAGACCCGACTAGTGGGCACGCTTTCTTT. Residues: CASSLDPTSGHAFF.

The chain joins TRBV6-2 or TRBV6-3 to TRBJ2-1, with D possibly TRBD1 on 6 matching bases. This CDR3 has 14 amino acids. Germline V CDR1 and CDR2: MNHEY, SVGEGT. V shed 0 bases and J shed 8 bases, with 11 bases lying between them. The CDR3 loop reads CASSYSKGEYEQFF. CDR3 sequence (DNA): TGTGCCAGCAGTTACTCGAAGGGGGAGTATGAGCAGTTCTTC.